Reported below is one TCR beta chain. This sample is drawn from a study of blood T cell repertoires in COVID-19. Across the whole study: The cDNA or gDNA used as material had been derived from T cells, B-cell-depleted T cells, or PBMCs.

Enrolment of Seattle patients took place during active infection, and they were followed longitudinally. As handled by the study authors: Using reference gene primer amplification, nucleated cell counts were estimated. Sequenced by immunoSEQ multiplex PCR; TCRdb stores in-frame clones only, minus some. The V and J calls and clone size are taken from that table; D and trimming were inferred from the DNA. The sample yields some 72,000 clones, around 80% seen once. Germline V lookup: CDR1 SGHAT, CDR2 FQNNGV. Trimming shortened V by 4 bases and J by 4 bases, and 8 bases separated the two germline ends. The length of the CDR3 is 12 residues.

What was sequenced was peripheral blood. The clonotype originates from a man in his forties or fifties with COVID-19, enrolled during active disease. The chain is built from TRBV11-2 and TRBJ2-7; TRBD2 might be the D (5 bases). The CDR3 coding sequence is TGTGCCAGCAGCTCGACTATTTACGAGCAGTACTTC. This gives the protein CASSSTIYEQYF.